The 18 T cell receptor beta chains below come from one sample, sequenced in a study of OX40 agonist ivuxolimab in advanced cancers. Profiling relied on immunoSEQ multiplex PCR, and the TCRdb table lists in-frame clones only, not all of them. The data contain about 91,000 clones, 87% of them singletons. The sequencing used CD4+ or CD8+ T cells sorted from blood, collected in a trial of the OX40 agonist ivuxolimab. The receptors here all came from an adult with an advanced solid tumor such as melanoma, head and neck, liver or kidney cancer.

The chain has TRBV29-1 and TRBJ2-6, with a tentative D call TRBD2 (6 bases). V was pared by 0 bases and J by 0 bases, with 9 bases between. This CDR3 comprises 16 residues. Per the germline V gene, CDR1 is SQVTM and CDR2 is ANQGSEA. The CDR3 loop reads CSVEDMGGSGANVLTF. The CDR3 region has the DNA TGCAGCGTTGAAGATATGGGGGGCTCTGGGGCCAACGTCCTGACTTTC.

This clone was counted between two and nine times. At one boundary the junction diverges from the germline segment, which might be a read error. The V call is TRBV18, the J call TRBJ2-7, with D perhaps assigned TRBD1 or TRBD2 (5 bases each). This CDR3 spans 14 amino acids. Germline loops: CDR1 KGHSH, CDR2 LQKENI. The CDR3 nucleotides are TGTGCCAGCTCCCCACTGGGACGGACCTACGAGCAGTACTTC. The encoded protein is CASSPLGRTYEQYF.

The chain joins TRBV29-1 to TRBJ2-7, with D uncertain. Looked up from germline, CDR1 is SQVTM and CDR2 is ANQGSEA. The CDR3 has 15 residues. Trimming left V 8 bases short and J 3 bases short, with 23 bases between. Written as DNA, the CDR3 is TGCAGCCCAGGCATTAGCCCGTATCTCTTCTACGAGCAGTACTTC. Protein product: CSPGISPYLFYEQYF.

The chain combines TRBV7-3 with TRBJ2-5, with D perhaps matching TRBD1 (5 bases). V lost 0 bases and J 5 bases, leaving 13 bases between the germline ends. Germline V CDR1 and CDR2: SGHTA, FQGTGA. This CDR3 region has 15 residues. CDR3 region: CASSLTLTKGETQYF. The DNA of the CDR3 is TGTGCCAGCAGCTTAACCCTTACCAAGGGGGAGACCCAGTACTTC.

This rearrangement joins TRBV11-2 to TRBJ1-3; possible D gene TRBD1, 6 bases. Germline-derived CDR1 and CDR2 are SGHAT and FQNNGV. The CDR3 has 16 amino acids. V lost 5 bases and J lost 4, with 18 bases in between. Written as DNA, the CDR3 is TGTGCCAGCAGCCCCCAACAGGGAGTGTTCGGAAACACCATATATTTT. This codes for CASSPQQGVFGNTIYF.

The chain combines TRBV19 with TRBJ1-2, with 7 bases identical to TRBD1. The V segment lost 7 bases and the J segment 2 bases; nucleotides outside the gene matches: 4. CDR1 is LNHDA and CDR2 is SQIVND in the germline V gene (reference sequence). The CDR3 length is 13 residues. CDR3 coding DNA: TGTGCCAGTATTGGGACAGTAAACTATGGCTACACCTTC. Translation: CASIGTVNYGYTF. The whole variable domain, filled in from reference TRBV19 and TRBJ1-2, reads DGGITQSPKYLFRKEGQNVTLSCEQNLNHDAMYWYRQDPGQGLRLIYYSQIVNDFQKGDIAEGYSVSREKKESFPLTVTSAQKNPTAFYLCASIGTVNYGYTFGSGTRLTVV.

This clone has more than one count but fewer than ten. The chain couples TRBV6-1 to TRBJ2-3; D is possibly TRBD2 (5 bases). The CDR3 has 13 residues. V lost 5 bases and J 6 bases, leaving 12 bases between the germline ends. The germline CDR1 and CDR2 sequences are MNHNS and SASEGT. For the CDR3, the DNA is TGTGCCAGCAGTCGGAGGTTGCAGGATACGCAGTATTTT. This gives the protein CASSRRLQDTQYF.

This clone has just one count. CDR3 sequence reads: CASTNIDYGYTF. The CDR3 DNA is TGTGCCAGCACAAACATTGACTATGGCTACACCTTC. The gene calls are TRBV6-1 and TRBJ1-2; D is ambiguous. The CDR3 sequence is 12 residues long. Germline CDR1 and CDR2: MNHNS and SASEGT. Trimming cost V 7 bases and J 3 bases, with 9 bases left between them.

A word on this clone: A single base separates this from a much larger clone, so it may be a read error. This chain joins TRBV25-1 and TRBJ1-1; D unclear. CDR3 length equals 13 residues. Germline V gives CDR1 MGHDK, CDR2 SYGVNS. The CDR3 DNA is TGTGTCAGCAGTGCCACAGAATACACTGAAGCTTTCTTT. Translation: CVSSATEYTEAFF.

The chain employs TRBV5-1 and TRBJ1-4; D is unresolved. The germline gives CDR1 SGHRS, CDR2 YFSETQ. Trimming took 4 bases from V and 4 from J, leaving 14 bases between them. The CDR3 length is 15 residues. CDR3 DNA sequence: TGCGCCAGCAGCGTCGGACGGGTCCGTAATGAAAAACTGTTTTTT. Translating it yields CASSVGRVRNEKLFF.

This clone has just one count. CDR3 DNA sequence: TGCAGCGTTGATACGGGGCGTAGGGGGCCCCAGCATTTT. Protein sequence: CSVDTGRRGPQHF. The J gene is TRBJ1-5, the V gene TRBV29-1; the D gene is possibly TRBD1 (5 bases). The CDR3 totals 13 residues. CDR1 is SQVTM, CDR2 ANQGSEA, per germline. V lost 3 bases to trimming and J lost 9 bases, with 15 bases between them.

This clone occurred a few times. CDR3 amino acids: CASSPTGHDSPLHF. Written as DNA, the CDR3 is TGTGCCAGCTCACCTACCGGACATGATTCACCCCTCCACTTT. The chain is built from TRBV18 and TRBJ1-6; TRBD1 might be the D (5 bases). V was cut by 3 bases and J by 8 bases, with 11 bases left in between. The germline V gene has CDR1 KGHSH and CDR2 LQKENI. This CDR3 contains 14 residues.

The CDR3 reads CASSSGDRSGPQFF. CDR3 sequence (DNA): TGTGCCAGCAGCTCCGGCGACAGGTCCGGGCCCCAGTTCTTC. The chain recombines TRBV7-3 with TRBJ2-1; tentative D call: TRBD1 (6 bases). The CDR3 sequence is 14 residues long. Germline lookup yields CDR1 SGHTA and CDR2 FQGTGA. V lost 4 bases and J 13 bases, leaving 20 bases between the germline ends.

V usage is TRBV7-6 and J usage is TRBJ2-7; 10 nucleotides line up with TRBD1. The CDR3 consists of 15 residues. CDR1 and CDR2 (germline): SGHVS, FNYEAQ. After removal of 3 bases from V and 2 bases from J, the junction contained 4 bases not matched to a gene. As DNA, the CDR3 is TGTGCCAGCAGCTTCTCTGGACAGGGGGCCTACGAGCAGTACTTC. Its translation: CASSFSGQGAYEQYF.

The chain couples TRBV5-1 to TRBJ2-7, with 11 bases lining up with TRBD1. The length of the CDR3 is 15 residues. In germline, CDR1 is SGHRS, CDR2 YFSETQ. V lost 4 bases and J lost 5; bases outside the gene matches: 8. As DNA, the CDR3 is TGCGCCAGCAGCCCGGTGGGACAGGGGGGCCACGAGCAGTACTTC. Residues: CASSPVGQGGHEQYF.

This clone was detected once. CDR3 sequence: CATSRAEGSSGANVLTF. As DNA, the CDR3 is TGTGCCACCAGCAGAGCGGAGGGGAGCTCTGGGGCCAACGTCCTGACTTTC. The J gene is TRBJ2-6, the V gene TRBV15; a possible D gene is TRBD2 (6 bases). The germline V and J ends were trimmed by 1 base and 0 bases, with 10 bases remaining between them. Germline-derived CDR1 and CDR2 are LNHNV and YYDKDF (reference sequence). CDR3 length: 17 residues.

Details on this clone: Other DNA variants within this sample encode the same CDR3. The gene calls are TRBV18 and TRBJ1-1; D is undetermined. The germline V gene encodes CDR1 KGHSH and CDR2 LQKENI. The CDR3 loop spans 13 amino acids. V was shortened by 3 bases and J by 2 bases, with 7 bases between the two germline ends. The CDR3 loop reads CASSPNTNTEAFF. Here the CDR3 DNA reads TGTGCCAGCTCACCTAACACAAACACTGAAGCTTTCTTT.

The chain joins TRBV5-5 to TRBJ2-2; no clear D gene. CDR1 is SGHKS and CDR2 is YYEKEE in the germline V gene (reference sequence). The CDR3 sequence is 14 residues long. V gave up 5 bases and J gave up 1 base, with 9 bases separating them. CDR3 sequence (DNA): TGTGCCAGCAGTCCGAAGATGAACACCGGGGAGCTGTTTTTT. It yields the protein CASSPKMNTGELFF.